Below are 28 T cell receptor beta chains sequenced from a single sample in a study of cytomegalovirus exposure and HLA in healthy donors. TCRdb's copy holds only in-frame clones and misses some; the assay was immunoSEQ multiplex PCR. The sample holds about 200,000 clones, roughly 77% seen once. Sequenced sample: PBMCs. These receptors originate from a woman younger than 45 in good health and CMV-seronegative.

The CDR3 coding sequence is TGTGCCAGCAGCCCGGACAGGGGGCGAGTGAACACTGAAGCTTTCTTT. This gives the protein CASSPDRGRVNTEAFF. The V call is TRBV25-1, the J call TRBJ1-1; 11 nucleotides agree with TRBD1. Germline CDR1 is MGHDK and CDR2 is SYGVNS. The trim removed 6 bases at V and 0 bases at J, leaving 6 bases unmatched. This CDR3 has 16 residues. The full variable domain, its missing parts supplied by reference TRBV25-1 and TRBJ1-1, is EADIYQTPRYLVIGTGKKITLECSQTMGHDKMYWYQQDPGMELHLIHYSYGVNSTEKGDLSSESTVSRIRTEHFPLTLESARPSHTSQYLCASSPDRGRVNTEAFFGQGTRLTVV.

The CDR3 DNA reads as TGTGCCAGCACCCAGCAAGAGACCCAGTACTTC. Translation gives CASTQQETQYF. This sequence joins TRBV6-5 and TRBJ2-5, with unresolved D. This CDR3 comprises 11 residues. Looked up from germline, CDR1 is MNHEY and CDR2 is SVGAGI. Trimming took off 7 bases at V and 2 bases at J, with 5 bases between the two ends.

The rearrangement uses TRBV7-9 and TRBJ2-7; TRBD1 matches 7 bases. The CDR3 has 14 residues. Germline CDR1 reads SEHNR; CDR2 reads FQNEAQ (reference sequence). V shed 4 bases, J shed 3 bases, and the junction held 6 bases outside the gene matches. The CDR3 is CASSSTGTDYEQYF. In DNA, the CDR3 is TGTGCCAGCAGCTCCACCGGGACAGACTACGAGCAGTACTTC.

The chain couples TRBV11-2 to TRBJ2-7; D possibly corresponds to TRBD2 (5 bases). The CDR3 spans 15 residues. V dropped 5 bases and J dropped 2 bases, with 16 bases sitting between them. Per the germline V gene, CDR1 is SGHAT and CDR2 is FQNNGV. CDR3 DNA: TGTGCCAGCAGCCCCTTCGGAGGCCCTCCCTACGAGCAGTACTTC. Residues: CASSPFGGPPYEQYF. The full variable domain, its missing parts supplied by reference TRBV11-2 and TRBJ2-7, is EAGVAQSPRYKIIEKRQSVAFWCNPISGHATLYWYQQILGQGPKLLIQFQNNGVVDDSQLPKDRFSAERLKGVDSTLKIQPAKLEDSAVYLCASSPFGGPPYEQYFGPGTRLTVT.

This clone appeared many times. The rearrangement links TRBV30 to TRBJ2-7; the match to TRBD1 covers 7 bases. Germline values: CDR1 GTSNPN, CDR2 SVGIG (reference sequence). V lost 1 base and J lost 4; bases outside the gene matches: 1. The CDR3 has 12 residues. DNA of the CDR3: TGTGCCTGGAGTGCGGGACAGTACGAGCAGTACTTC. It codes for CAWSAGQYEQYF.

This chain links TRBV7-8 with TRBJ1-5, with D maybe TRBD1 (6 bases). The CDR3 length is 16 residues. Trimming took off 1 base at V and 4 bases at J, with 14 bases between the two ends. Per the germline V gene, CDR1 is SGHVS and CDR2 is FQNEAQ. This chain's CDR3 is CASSLGPDSWNQPQHF. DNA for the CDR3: TGTGCCAGCAGCTTAGGCCCGGACAGCTGGAATCAGCCCCAGCATTTT. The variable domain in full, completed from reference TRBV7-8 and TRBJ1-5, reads GAGVSQSPRYKVAKRGQDVALRCDPISGHVSLFWYQQALGQGPEFLTYFQNEAQLDKSGLPSDRFFAERPEGSVSTLKIQRTQQEDSAVYLCASSLGPDSWNQPQHFGDGTRLSIL.

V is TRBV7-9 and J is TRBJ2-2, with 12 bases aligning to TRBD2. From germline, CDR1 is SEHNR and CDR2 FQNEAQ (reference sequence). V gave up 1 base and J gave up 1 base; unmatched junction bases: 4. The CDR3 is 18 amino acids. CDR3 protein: CASSLGGTSGQNTGELFF. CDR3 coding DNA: TGTGCCAGCAGCTTAGGCGGGACTAGCGGGCAGAACACCGGGGAGCTGTTTTTT.

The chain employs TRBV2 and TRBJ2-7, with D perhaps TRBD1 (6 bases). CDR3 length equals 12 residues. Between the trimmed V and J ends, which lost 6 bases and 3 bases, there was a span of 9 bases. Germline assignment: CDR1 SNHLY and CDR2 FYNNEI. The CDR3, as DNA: TGTGCCAGCAGCCGGACAGACTACGAGCAGTACTTC. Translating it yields CASSRTDYEQYF.

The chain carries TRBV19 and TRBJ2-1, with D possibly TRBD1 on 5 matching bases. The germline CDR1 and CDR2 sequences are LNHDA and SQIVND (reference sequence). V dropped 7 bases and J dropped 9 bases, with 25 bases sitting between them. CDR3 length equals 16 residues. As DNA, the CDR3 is TGTGCCAGTACCCAATTGGCAGGGTCCTTTCCGCTTGAGCAGTTCTTC. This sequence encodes CASTQLAGSFPLEQFF.

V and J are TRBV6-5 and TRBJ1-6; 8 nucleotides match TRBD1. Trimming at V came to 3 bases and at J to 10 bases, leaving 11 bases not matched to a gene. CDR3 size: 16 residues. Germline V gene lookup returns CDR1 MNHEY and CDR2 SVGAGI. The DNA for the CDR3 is TGTGCCAGCAGTTATGGACAGGGAAGGGTAGGATCACCCCTCCACTTT. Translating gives CASSYGQGRVGSPLHF.

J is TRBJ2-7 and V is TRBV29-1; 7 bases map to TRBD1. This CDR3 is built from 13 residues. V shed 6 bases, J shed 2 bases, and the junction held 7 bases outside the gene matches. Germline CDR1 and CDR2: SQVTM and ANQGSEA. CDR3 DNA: TGCAGCGTGGTTGACAGGGCTACCTACGAGCAGTACTTC. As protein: CSVVDRATYEQYF.

The CDR3 spells CASSISTTSSSYNEQFF. Written as DNA, the CDR3 is TGTGCCAGTAGTATAAGCACTACCTCGAGCTCCTACAATGAGCAGTTCTTC. This chain joins TRBV19 and TRBJ2-1, with D uncertain. The CDR3 extends over 17 amino acids. V was trimmed by 2 bases and J by 0 bases, leaving 14 bases between them. Germline V gives CDR1 LNHDA, CDR2 SQIVND (reference sequence).

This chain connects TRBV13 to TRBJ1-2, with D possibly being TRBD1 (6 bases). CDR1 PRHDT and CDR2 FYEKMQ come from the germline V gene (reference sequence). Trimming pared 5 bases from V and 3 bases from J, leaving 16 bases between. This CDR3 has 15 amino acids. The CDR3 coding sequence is TGTGCCAGCAGCGCCACCAGGGGAGGGGACTATGGCTACACCTTC. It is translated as CASSATRGGDYGYTF. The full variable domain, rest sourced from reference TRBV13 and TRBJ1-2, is AAGVIQSPRHLIKEKRETATLKCYPIPRHDTVYWYQQGPGQDPQFLISFYEKMQSDKGSIPDRFSAQQFSDYHSELNMSSLELGDSALYFCASSATRGGDYGYTFGSGTRLTVV.

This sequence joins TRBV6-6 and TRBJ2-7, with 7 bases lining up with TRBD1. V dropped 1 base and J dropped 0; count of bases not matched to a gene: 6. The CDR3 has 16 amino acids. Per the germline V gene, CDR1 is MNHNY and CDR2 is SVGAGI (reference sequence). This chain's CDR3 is CASSYLDRDSSYEQYF. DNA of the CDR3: TGTGCCAGCAGTTACTTAGACCGGGACAGCTCCTACGAGCAGTACTTC.

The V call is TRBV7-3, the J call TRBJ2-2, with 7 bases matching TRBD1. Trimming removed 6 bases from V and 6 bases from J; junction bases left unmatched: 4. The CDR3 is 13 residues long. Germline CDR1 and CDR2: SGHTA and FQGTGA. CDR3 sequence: CASSIGTAGELFF. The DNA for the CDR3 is TGTGCCAGCAGTATAGGGACAGCCGGGGAGCTGTTTTTT.

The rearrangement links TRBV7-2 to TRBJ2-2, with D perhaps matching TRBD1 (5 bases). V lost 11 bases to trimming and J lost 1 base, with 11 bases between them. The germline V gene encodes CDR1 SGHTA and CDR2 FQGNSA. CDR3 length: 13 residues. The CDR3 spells CAVRVGNTGELFF. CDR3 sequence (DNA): TGTGCCGTCAGGGTCGGGAACACCGGGGAGCTGTTTTTT.

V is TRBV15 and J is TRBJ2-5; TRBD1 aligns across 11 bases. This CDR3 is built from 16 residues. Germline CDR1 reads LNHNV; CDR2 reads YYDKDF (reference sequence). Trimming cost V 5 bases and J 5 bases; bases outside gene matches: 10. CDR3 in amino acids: CATSPLDRGLGETQYF. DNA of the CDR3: TGTGCCACCAGCCCGTTGGACAGGGGGCTCGGGGAGACCCAGTACTTC.

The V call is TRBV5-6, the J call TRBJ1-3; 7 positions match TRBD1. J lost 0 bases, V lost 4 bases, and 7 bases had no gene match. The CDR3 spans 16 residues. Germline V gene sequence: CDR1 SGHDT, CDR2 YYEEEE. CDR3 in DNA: TGTGCCAGCAGCCAACCGACAGGGTCCTCTGGAAACACCATATATTTT. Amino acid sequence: CASSQPTGSSGNTIYF.

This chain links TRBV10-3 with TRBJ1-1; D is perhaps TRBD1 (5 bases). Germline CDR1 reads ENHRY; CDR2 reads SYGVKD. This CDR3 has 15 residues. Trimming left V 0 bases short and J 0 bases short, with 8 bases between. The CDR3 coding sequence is TGTGCCATCAGTGAGTCACAGGATTTGAACACTGAAGCTTTCTTT. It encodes CAISESQDLNTEAFF.

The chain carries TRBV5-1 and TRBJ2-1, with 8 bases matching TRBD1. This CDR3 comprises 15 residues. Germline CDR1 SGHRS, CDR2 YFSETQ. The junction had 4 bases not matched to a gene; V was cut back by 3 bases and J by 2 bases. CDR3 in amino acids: CASSYDRGPYNEQFF. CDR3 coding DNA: TGCGCCAGCAGCTACGACAGGGGACCCTACAATGAGCAGTTCTTC.

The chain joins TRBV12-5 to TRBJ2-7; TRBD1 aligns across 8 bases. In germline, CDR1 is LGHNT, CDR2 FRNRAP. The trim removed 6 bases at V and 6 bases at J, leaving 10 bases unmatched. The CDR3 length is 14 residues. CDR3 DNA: TGTGCTAGTGGGTCAGGACAGGGACTTAGCGAGCAGTACTTC. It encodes CASGSGQGLSEQYF. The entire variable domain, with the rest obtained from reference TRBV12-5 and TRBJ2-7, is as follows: DARVTQTPRHKVTEMGQEVTMRCQPILGHNTVFWYRQTMMQGLELLAYFRNRAPLDDSGMPKDRFSAEMPDATLATLKIQPSEPRDSAVYFCASGSGQGLSEQYFGPGTRLTVT.

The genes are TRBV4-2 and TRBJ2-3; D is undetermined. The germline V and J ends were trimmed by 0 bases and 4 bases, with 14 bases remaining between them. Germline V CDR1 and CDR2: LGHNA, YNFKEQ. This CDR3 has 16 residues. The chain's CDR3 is CASSQEGPLRPDTQYF. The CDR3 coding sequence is TGTGCCAGCAGCCAAGAGGGTCCACTACGGCCAGATACGCAGTATTTT.

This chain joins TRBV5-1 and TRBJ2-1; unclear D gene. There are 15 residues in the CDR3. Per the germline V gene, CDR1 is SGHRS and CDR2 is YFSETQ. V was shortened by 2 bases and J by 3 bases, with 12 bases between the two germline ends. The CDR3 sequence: CASSLASTGYNEQFF. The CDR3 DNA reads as TGCGCCAGCAGCTTAGCCTCCACTGGCTACAATGAGCAGTTCTTC.

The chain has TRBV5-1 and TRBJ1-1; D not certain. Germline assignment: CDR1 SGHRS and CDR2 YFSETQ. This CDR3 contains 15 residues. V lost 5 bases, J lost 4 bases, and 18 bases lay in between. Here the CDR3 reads CASRGVPLSGTEAFF. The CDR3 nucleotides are TGCGCCAGCAGGGGAGTTCCCCTTAGTGGCACTGAAGCTTTCTTT.

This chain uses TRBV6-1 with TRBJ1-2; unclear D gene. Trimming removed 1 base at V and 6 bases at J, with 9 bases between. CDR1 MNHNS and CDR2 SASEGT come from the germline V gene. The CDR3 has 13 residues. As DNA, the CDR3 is TGTGCCAGCAGTGAAGAAAGCGGCGATGGCTACACCTTC. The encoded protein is CASSEESGDGYTF.

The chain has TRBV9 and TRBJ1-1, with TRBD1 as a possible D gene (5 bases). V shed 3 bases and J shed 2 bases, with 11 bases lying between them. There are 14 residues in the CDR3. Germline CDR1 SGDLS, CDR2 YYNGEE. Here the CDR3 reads CASSGRAGNTEAFF. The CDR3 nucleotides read TGTGCCAGCAGCGGCAGGGCTGGAAACACTGAAGCTTTCTTT.

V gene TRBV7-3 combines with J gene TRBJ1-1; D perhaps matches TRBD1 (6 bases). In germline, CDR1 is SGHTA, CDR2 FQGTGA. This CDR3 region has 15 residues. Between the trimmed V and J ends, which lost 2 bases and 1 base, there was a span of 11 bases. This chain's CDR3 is CASSLAGTTNTEAFF. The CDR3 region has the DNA TGTGCCAGCAGCTTAGCCGGGACAACGAACACTGAAGCTTTCTTT.

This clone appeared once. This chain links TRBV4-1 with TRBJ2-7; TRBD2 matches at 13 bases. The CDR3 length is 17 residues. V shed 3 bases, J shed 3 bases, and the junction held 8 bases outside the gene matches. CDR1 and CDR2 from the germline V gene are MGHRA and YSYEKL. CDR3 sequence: CASSHGLAGATFYEQYF. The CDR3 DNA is TGCGCCAGCAGCCACGGACTAGCGGGGGCCACCTTCTACGAGCAGTACTTC.